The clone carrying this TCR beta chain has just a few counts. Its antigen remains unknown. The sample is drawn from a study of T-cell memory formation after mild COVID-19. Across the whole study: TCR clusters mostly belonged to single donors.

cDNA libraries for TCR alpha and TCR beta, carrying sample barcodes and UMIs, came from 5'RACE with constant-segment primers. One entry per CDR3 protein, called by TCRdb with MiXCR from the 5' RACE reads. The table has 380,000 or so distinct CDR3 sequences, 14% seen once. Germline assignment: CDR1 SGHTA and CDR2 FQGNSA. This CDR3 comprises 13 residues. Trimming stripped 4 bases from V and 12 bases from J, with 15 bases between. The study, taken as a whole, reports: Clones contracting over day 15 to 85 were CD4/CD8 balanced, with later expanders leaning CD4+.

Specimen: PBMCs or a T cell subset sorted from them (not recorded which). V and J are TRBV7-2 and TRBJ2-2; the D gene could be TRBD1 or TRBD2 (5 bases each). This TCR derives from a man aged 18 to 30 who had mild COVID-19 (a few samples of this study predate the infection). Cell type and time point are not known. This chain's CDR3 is CASSSNTEGQLFF. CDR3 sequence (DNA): TGTGCCAGCAGCTCAAATACAGAGGGGCAGCTGTTTTTT.